This T cell receptor beta chain was retrieved from a study of PD-L1 blockade in urothelial cancer. Across the study: Dosed intravenously at 1,200 mg every 3 weeks, atezolizumab was initiated by patients at some point between 2012 and 2014. From 0 to 3 prior chemotherapy regimens had been given to the patients. General study points: Pretreatment TCR clonality in blood under the median foretold superior survival.

CDR3 length: 16 amino acids. Per germline, CDR1 KGHSH and CDR2 LQKENI. V lost 0 bases, J lost 7 bases, and 0 bases stayed unmatched. The investigators introduced synthetic TCR analog templates into each PCR as spikes. Profiling relied on immunoSEQ multiplex PCR, and the TCRdb table lists in-frame clones only, not all of them. The table lists approximately 93,000 clones, approximately 87% of them singletons. Described time point: peripheral blood 6 weeks after treatment start. As to this clone: Its specificity is unknown.

The specimen comprised PBMCs, sampled around atezolizumab (anti-PD-L1) treatment. This TCR came from a man between 70 and 80 years old with urothelial cancer. The V and J genes are TRBV18 and TRBJ2-1, with TRBD2 matching over 16 bases. DNA for the CDR3: TGTGCCAGCTCACCACCGGGACTAGCGGGGGGGAATGAGCAGTTCTTC. Protein: CASSPPGLAGGNEQFF.